This TCR beta chain was recorded in a study of regulatory T cells in long-lasting Graves disease. Investigators prepared the TCR beta libraries by applying iRepertoire HTBI primers and Arm-PCR of CDR3 regions. TCRdb processed the multiplex PCR reads anew with MiXCR; each CDR3 protein has one entry. The data show about 400,000 distinct CDR3 sequences, around 15% seen once. General study findings and limits: TCR diversity was lower in persistent than newly diagnosed Graves' disease.

This clonotype was found many times. No antigen is known for it. The time point: newly diagnosed GD, antithyroid drugs for less than 3 months. From RNA extracted from PBMCs, the TCR library was made. By American Thyroid Association guidelines, Graves' disease was diagnosed in the cohort. The peripheral blood volume drawn was 7.5 to 9.5 milliliters, and it was collected into EDTA tubes. V shed 5 bases, J shed 6 bases, and the junction held 10 bases outside the gene matches. Germline CDR1 MNHEY, CDR2 SMNVEV (reference sequence). The CDR3 length is 15 residues. The chain recombines TRBV27 with TRBJ2-7, with 10 positions matching TRBD2. The sample in question was peripheral blood mononuclear cells (PBMCs), obtained at new diagnosis, from a patient treated with antithyroid drugs. This clonotype originated in a female donor with Graves disease. The CDR3 spells CASSPGLAKTIEQYF. The CDR3 DNA follows: TGTGCCAGCAGTCCGGGACTAGCGAAGACGATCGAGCAGTACTTC.